The 8 T cell receptor beta chains reported below all come from one sample, sequenced in a study of human T cells and chemical hapten exposure. Described time point: pre-sensitization, week 0. Treatment of the sample: therapeutic diphenylcyclopropenone sensitization with weekly scalp DPC. TCRdb re-derived calls from the RACE reads in MiXCR, one entry per CDR3 protein. This sample has tens of thousands of distinct CDR3 sequences, with about an eighth found just once. The material sequenced was whole blood, taken in connection with sensitization to the hapten diphenylcyclopropenone (DPC). All receptors derive from a woman in her twenties or thirties with alopecia areata. Some clones in this sample may be carry-over from other donors' samples.

The sample holds many counts of this clonotype. The V and J genes are TRBV12-3 or TRBV12-4 and TRBJ1-4; TRBD1 matches at 7 bases. The CDR3 runs to 15 residues. Trimming at V came to 5 bases and at J to 3 bases, leaving 6 bases not matched to a gene. The CDR3 here is CASSGRDSSNEKLFF. The CDR3 DNA follows: TGTGCCAGCAGTGGGAGGGACAGCTCTAATGAAAAACTGTTTTTT.

The chain carries TRBV10-3 and TRBJ2-3; tentatively, D is TRBD1 (6 bases). CDR1 and CDR2 from the germline V gene are ENHRY and SYGVKD. V lost 6 bases and J 0 bases, leaving 10 bases between the germline ends. The CDR3 sequence is 14 residues long. The CDR3 reads CAIRPGQSTDTQYF. The CDR3 DNA follows: TGTGCCATCAGACCTGGACAGAGCACAGATACGCAGTATTTT.

In its sample, this clonotype was seen many times. V is TRBV18 and J is TRBJ1-6; D is ambiguous. Per the germline V gene, CDR1 is KGHSH and CDR2 is LQKENI. The germline V and J ends were trimmed by 1 base and 4 bases, with 5 bases remaining between them. This CDR3 region has 14 residues. CDR3 DNA: TGTGCCAGCTCACCACAGACTTATAATTCACCCCTCCACTTT. Amino acid sequence: CASSPQTYNSPLHF.

This sequence joins TRBV9 and TRBJ2-1; D not resolved. Germline V gene sequence: CDR1 SGDLS, CDR2 YYNGEE. The CDR3 length is 13 residues. V lost 5 bases and J lost 7, with 13 bases in between. This CDR3 is CASSAFARNEQFF. The CDR3 DNA is TGTGCCAGCAGTGCGTTCGCAAGGAATGAGCAGTTCTTC.

The V and J genes are TRBV5-1 and TRBJ1-1, with a weak D call TRBD1 (6 bases). Trimming took off 4 bases at V and 1 base at J, with 11 bases between the two ends. The germline V gene has CDR1 SGHRS and CDR2 YFSETQ. This CDR3 has 14 amino acids. DNA for the CDR3: TGCGCCAGCAGCCCGGACAGCCCGAACACTGAAGCTTTCTTT. Amino acid sequence: CASSPDSPNTEAFF.

The chain combines TRBV28 with TRBJ1-2; D is undetermined. V lost 10 bases and J 5 bases, leaving 8 bases between the germline ends. Per the germline V gene, CDR1 is MDHEN and CDR2 is SYDVKM. This CDR3 contains 10 residues. CDR3 amino acids: CATLAYGYTF. DNA for the CDR3: TGTGCCACCCTCGCGTATGGCTACACCTTC.

V is TRBV18 and J is TRBJ2-1, with D possibly TRBD2 on 5 matching bases. The CDR3 totals 15 residues. Germline V lookup: CDR1 KGHSH, CDR2 LQKENI. V lost 3 bases and J lost 4, with 13 bases in between. CDR3 residues: CASSPTGNLYNEQFF. The CDR3 DNA reads TGTGCCAGCTCACCCACCGGGAACTTGTACAATGAGCAGTTCTTC. The full variable domain, completed using reference TRBV18 and TRBJ2-1, is NAGVMQNPRHLVRRRGQEARLRCSPMKGHSHVYWYRQLPEEGLKFMVYLQKENIIDESGMPKERFSAEFPKEGPSILRIQQVVRGDSAAYFCASSPTGNLYNEQFFGPGTRLTVL.

The chain joins TRBV29-1 to TRBJ2-1, with unresolved D. The CDR3 covers 14 residues. Germline V lookup: CDR1 SQVTM, CDR2 ANQGSEA. V was shortened by 4 bases and J by 0 bases, with 10 bases between the two germline ends. CDR3 bases: TGCAGCGTTGTTGCTATTCTCTCCTACAATGAGCAGTTCTTC. Its translation is CSVVAILSYNEQFF.